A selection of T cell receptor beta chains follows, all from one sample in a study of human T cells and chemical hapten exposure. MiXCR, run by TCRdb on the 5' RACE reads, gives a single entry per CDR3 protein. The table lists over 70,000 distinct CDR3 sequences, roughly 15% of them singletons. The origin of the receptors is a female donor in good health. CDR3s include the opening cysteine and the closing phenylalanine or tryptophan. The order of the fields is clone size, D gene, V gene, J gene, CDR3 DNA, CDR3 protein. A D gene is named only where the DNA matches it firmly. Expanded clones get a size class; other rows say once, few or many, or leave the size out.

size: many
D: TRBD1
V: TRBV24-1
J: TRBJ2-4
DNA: TGTGCCACCAGTGACGCTGGACAGGGTAACATTCAGTACTTC
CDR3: CATSDAGQGNIQYF

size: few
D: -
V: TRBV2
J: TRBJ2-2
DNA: TGTGCCAGCAGTGGCCGCGGGTATGCGACCACCGGGGAGCTGTTTTTT
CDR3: CASSGRGYATTGELFF

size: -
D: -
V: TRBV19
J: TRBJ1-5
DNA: TGTGCCAGTAGTATAGCCAAGGGTAGCGATCAGCCCCAGCATTTT
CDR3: CASSIAKGSDQPQHF

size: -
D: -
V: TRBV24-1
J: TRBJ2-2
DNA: TGTGCCACCAGTGATTCTCTATACACCGGGGAGCTGTTTTTT
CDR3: CATSDSLYTGELFF

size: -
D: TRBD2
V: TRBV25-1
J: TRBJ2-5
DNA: TGTGCCAGCAGCGCCAGACTAGCAAGTCAAGAGACCCAGTACTTC
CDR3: CASSARLASQETQYF

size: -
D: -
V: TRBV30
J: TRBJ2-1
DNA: TGTGCCTGGAGTCAGGGCGGGAATTACAATGAGCAGTTCTTC
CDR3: CAWSQGGNYNEQFF

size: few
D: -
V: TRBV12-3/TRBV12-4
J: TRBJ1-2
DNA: TGTGCCAGCAGCCAAGACGTGAGGGGCGATGGCTACACCTTC
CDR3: CASSQDVRGDGYTF

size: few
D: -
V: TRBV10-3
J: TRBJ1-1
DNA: TGTGCCATCAGGGGCGTGGGCAGCACGGGAACTGAAGCTTTCTTT
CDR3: CAIRGVGSTGTEAFF

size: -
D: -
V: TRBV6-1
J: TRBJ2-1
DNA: TGTGCCAGCAGTGAAGGTTCGGTTGGACCGTGGTTCTTC
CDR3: CASSEGSVGPWFF

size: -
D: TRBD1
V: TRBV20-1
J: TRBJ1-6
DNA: TGCAGTGCTTTCAGGGGGAACAACTCACCCCTCCACTTT
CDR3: CSAFRGNNSPLHF

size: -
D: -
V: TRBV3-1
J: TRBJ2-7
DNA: TGTGCCAGCAGTACCCGATCCTACGAGCAGTACTTC
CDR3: CASSTRSYEQYF

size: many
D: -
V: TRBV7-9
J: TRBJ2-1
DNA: TGTGCCAGCAGCTTAGCATCCCTCTCGACCATTAGGGGTTTTTACAATGAGCAGTTCTTC
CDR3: CASSLASLSTIRGFYNEQFF

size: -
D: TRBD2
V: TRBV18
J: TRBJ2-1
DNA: TGTGCCAGCTCCCCTACTAGCGGGGGGGCCAATGAGCAGTTCTTC
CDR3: CASSPTSGGANEQFF

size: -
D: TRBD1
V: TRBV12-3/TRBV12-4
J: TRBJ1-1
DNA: TGTGCCAGCAGTTTAAGGGACAGGGGGAGAACTGAAGCTTTCTTT
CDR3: CASSLRDRGRTEAFF

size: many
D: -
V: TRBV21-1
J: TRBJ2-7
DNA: TGTGCCAGCAGCAAAGCAGCGGGAGGGACCTACGAGCAGTACTTC
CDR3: CASSKAAGGTYEQYF

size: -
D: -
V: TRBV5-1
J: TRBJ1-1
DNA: TGCGCCAGCAGCTTGAGTAGGACAAACACTGAAGCTTTCTTT
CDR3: CASSLSRTNTEAFF

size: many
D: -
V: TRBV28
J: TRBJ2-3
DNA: TGTGCCAGCAGTTCGCCGGGGGTAACAGATACGCAGTATTTT
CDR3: CASSSPGVTDTQYF

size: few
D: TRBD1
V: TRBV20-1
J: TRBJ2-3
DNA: TGCAGTGCCCAGAACAGGGGATCGAACACAGATACGCAGTATTTT
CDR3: CSAQNRGSNTDTQYF

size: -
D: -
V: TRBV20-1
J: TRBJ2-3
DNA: TGCAGTGCATCCGACCTAACAGATACGCAGTATTTT
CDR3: CSASDLTDTQYF

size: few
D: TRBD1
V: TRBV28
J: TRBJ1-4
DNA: TGTGCCAGCAGTCAATTGGACAGGGGGAGCGAAAAACTGTTTTTT
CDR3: CASSQLDRGSEKLFF

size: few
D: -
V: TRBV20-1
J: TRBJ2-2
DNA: TGCAGTGCTAGCCCCCATGGGGGGGAGCTGTTTTTT
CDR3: CSASPHGGELFF

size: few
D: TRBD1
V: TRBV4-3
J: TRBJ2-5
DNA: TGCGCCAGCAGCAGGGACAGGTTCCAAGAGACCCAGTACTTC
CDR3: CASSRDRFQETQYF

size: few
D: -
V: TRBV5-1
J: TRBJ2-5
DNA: TGCGCCAGCAGCTTGGCCGAAGAGACCCAGTACTTC
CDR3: CASSLAEETQYF

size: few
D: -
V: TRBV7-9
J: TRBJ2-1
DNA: TGTGCCAGCAGCTTAGAATCTTGGGGACACTCGAGCTCCTACAATGAGCAGTTCTTC
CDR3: CASSLESWGHSSSYNEQFF

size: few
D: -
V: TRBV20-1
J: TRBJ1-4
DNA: TGCAGTGCTAGAGATCAGGGGCCTGGAGAAAAACTGTTTTTT
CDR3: CSARDQGPGEKLFF

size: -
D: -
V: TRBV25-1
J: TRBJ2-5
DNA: TGTGCCAGCAGTGACTTCTTCGTTTTGACAGGACAAGAGACCCAGTACTTC
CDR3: CASSDFFVLTGQETQYF

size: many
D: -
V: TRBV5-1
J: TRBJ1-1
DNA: TGCGCCAGCAGCTCCTCAGAGGCTTCTGAAGCTTTCTTT
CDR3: CASSSSEASEAFF

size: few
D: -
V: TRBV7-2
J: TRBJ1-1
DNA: TGTGCCAGCAGCTTCACAAGAGACACTGAAGCTTTCTTT
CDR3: CASSFTRDTEAFF

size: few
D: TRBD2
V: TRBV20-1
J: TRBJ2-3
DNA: TGCAGTGCTAGAGAAGCGGGAGGGGTCACAGATACGCAGTATTTT
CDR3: CSAREAGGVTDTQYF

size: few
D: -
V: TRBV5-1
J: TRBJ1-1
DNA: TGCGCCAGCAGCTTGTGGGGACCCGGAGACACTGAAGCTTTCTTT
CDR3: CASSLWGPGDTEAFF

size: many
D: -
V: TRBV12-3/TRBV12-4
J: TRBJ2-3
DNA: TGTGCCAGCAGTTTAAGGTGGTCTAGCACAGATACGCAGTATTTT
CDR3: CASSLRWSSTDTQYF

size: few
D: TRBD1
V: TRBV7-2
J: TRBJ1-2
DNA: TGTGCCAGCAGCACCCGGCCGGACAGGGGACATAGGGATGGCTACACCTTC
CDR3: CASSTRPDRGHRDGYTF

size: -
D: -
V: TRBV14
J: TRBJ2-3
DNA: TGTGCCAGCAGCCAGACGATAGGATACACAGATACGCAGTATTTT
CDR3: CASSQTIGYTDTQYF

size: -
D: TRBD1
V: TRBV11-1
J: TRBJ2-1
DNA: TGTGCCAGCAGCTTAGGGACAGGGACGGGTGAGCAGTTCTTC
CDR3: CASSLGTGTGEQFF

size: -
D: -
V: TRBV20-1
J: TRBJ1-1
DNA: TGCAGTGCTAGAGATCTAGAACTGGCGGCTTTCTTT
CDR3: CSARDLELAAFF

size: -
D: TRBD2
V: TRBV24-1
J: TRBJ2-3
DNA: TGTGCCACCAGTGATTTTGGCGCGGGAGGCCCCTTGGCAGATACGCAGTATTTT
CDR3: CATSDFGAGGPLADTQYF

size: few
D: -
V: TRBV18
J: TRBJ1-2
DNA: TGTGCCAGCTCCCCAGGCGGACGGGACTATGGCTACACCTTC
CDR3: CASSPGGRDYGYTF

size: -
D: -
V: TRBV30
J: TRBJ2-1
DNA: TGTGCCTGGAGGGGAGGAGAGCCTCACTACAATGAGCAGTTCTTC
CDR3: CAWRGGEPHYNEQFF

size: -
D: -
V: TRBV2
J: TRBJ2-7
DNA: TGTGCCAGCAGTGTAGCGGCATCCTACGAGCAGTACTTC
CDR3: CASSVAASYEQYF

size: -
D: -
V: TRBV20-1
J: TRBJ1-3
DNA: TGCAGTGCTAGAGAGGGACGGACGGGGGGCGGTGGAAACACCATATATTTT
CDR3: CSAREGRTGGGGNTIYF

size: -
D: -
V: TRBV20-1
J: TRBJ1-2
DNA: TGCAGTGCTAGGATGTTGGGACCCTATGGCTACACCTTC
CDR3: CSARMLGPYGYTF

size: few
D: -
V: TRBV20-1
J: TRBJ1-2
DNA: TGCAGTGCTAGATGGGGGTCGGGATATGGCTACACCTTC
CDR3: CSARWGSGYGYTF

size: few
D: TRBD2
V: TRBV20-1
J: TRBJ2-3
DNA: TGCAGTGCAATACGGACTAGCGGGGGGCAGACAGATACGCAGTATTTT
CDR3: CSAIRTSGGQTDTQYF

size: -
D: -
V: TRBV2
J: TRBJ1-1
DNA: TGTGCCAGCAGCGTGGGCCCGAGGACTGAAGCTTTCTTT
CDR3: CASSVGPRTEAFF

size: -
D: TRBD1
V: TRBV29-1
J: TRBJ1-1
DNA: TGCAGCGTTTTGAAACAGGGGGACACTGAAGCTTTCTTT
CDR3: CSVLKQGDTEAFF

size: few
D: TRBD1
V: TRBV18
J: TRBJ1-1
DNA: TGTGCCAGCTCACGGAGGACAGGGTCGAACACTGAAGCTTTCTTT
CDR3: CASSRRTGSNTEAFF

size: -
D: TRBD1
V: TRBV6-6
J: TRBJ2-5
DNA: TGTGCCAGCAGCCAACCGGGACAGCAAGAGACCCAGTACTTC
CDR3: CASSQPGQQETQYF

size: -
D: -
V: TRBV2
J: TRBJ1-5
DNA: TGTGCCAGCGCTTCCGATCTCAATCAGCCCCAGCATTTT
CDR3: CASASDLNQPQHF

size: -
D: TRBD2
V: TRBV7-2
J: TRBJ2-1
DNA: TGTGCCAGCAGAACTAGCGGGGTATATGAGCAGTTCTTC
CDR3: CASRTSGVYEQFF

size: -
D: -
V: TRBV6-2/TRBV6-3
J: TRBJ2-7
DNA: TGTGCCAGCAATAACCCCAGGGCGCCGGGCGAGCAGTACTTC
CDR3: CASNNPRAPGEQYF

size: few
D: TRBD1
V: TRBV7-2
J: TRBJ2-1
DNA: TGTGCCAGCAGCCCTGACAGGGGGCGTGGGAATGAGCAGTTCTTC
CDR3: CASSPDRGRGNEQFF

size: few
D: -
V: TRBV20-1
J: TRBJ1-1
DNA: TGCAGTGCTAGTCGGAGGAACACTGAAGCTTTCTTT
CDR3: CSASRRNTEAFF

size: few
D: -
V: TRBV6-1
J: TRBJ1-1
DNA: TGTGCCAGCAGTGAATTGTACGGGAACACTGAAGCTTTCTTT
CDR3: CASSELYGNTEAFF

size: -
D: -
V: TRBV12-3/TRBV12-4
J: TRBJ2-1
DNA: TGTGCCAGCAGCGGGTCGAGCTCCTACAATGAGCAGTTCTTC
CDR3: CASSGSSSYNEQFF

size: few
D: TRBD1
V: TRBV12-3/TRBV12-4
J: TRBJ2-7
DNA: TGTGCCAGCAGTCGTGACAGGGTCCACGAGCAGTACTTC
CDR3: CASSRDRVHEQYF

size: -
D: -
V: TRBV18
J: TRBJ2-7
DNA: TGTGCCAGCTCGCCGGCCACGCGAGAGCAGTACTTC
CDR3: CASSPATREQYF

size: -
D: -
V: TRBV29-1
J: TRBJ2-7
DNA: TGCAGCGTCCGATTTCTGCTCCCCCAAAAACCCGGGCAGGGGGGCGCCTACGAGCAGTACTTC
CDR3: CSVRFLLPQKPGQGGAYEQYF

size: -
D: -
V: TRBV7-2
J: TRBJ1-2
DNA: TGTGCCAGCAGCTCGACAGCTAACTATGGCTACACCTTC
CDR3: CASSSTANYGYTF

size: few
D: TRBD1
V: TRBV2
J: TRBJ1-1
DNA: TGTGCCAGCAGTGAAGAGGTCAGGGGGGCTTTCTTT
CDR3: CASSEEVRGAFF

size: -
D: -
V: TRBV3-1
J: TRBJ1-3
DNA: TGTGCCAGCAGCCAGACAGAGTCTGGAAACACCATATATTTT
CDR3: CASSQTESGNTIYF